Shown below are 27 T cell receptor beta chains from a single sample sequenced in a study of spatial heterogeneity in lung cancer. Study-level results: The number of expanded tumor alpha and beta chains correlated with mutation number.

TCRdb re-derived calls from the 5' RACE reads in MiXCR, one entry per CDR3 protein. Seen here are 13,000 to 15,000 distinct CDR3 sequences, approximately 4.8% observed once, and the top ten hold roughly 18%. The time point denotes: sample taken at primary tumor resection. Their recognized antigens are unknown. This material consisted of lung tumor tissue, taken at surgery. These receptors all stem from a female donor with early-stage non-small cell lung cancer.

As regards this clonotype: Within a library made for alpha chains, this beta chain is off target, and its count is uninformative. This rearrangement joins TRBV30 to TRBJ1-5; the match to TRBD1 covers 9 bases. The germline CDR1 and CDR2 sequences are GTSNPN and SVGIG (reference sequence). After removal of 2 bases from V and 0 bases from J, the junction contained 17 bases not matched to a gene. The length of the CDR3 is 20 residues. The CDR3 region has the DNA TGTGCCTGGAGTAAAAGGACCGGGACAGGGTGGCCCTATAGCAATCAGCCCCAGCATTTT. It translates to CAWSKRTGTGWPYSNQPQHF.

This clonotype showed up many times. This beta chain appears as a stray read in a library generated for alpha chains; its size is not informative. This chain joins TRBV9 and TRBJ1-1; D call uncertain. Germline CDR1 is SGDLS and CDR2 is YYNGEE. V gave up 4 bases and J gave up 1 base, with 8 bases separating them. This CDR3 region has 13 residues. The CDR3 nucleotides are TGTGCCAGCAGCTCGCGGCAGAACACTGAAGCTTTCTTT. Translated, it gives CASSSRQNTEAFF.

This clonotype counts as medium-sized. This beta chain lies outside the target of a library built for alpha chains; its clone size means little. J is TRBJ2-1 and V is TRBV24-1, with D possibly matching TRBD1 (5 bases). The CDR3 contains 14 residues. V lost 9 bases, J lost 8 bases, and 19 bases lay in between. Germline lookup yields CDR1 KGHDR and CDR2 SFDVKD. The CDR3 region has the DNA TGTGCCACCCCCCCAAGGTGGGGCGGTGATGAGCAGTTCTTC. It translates to CATPPRWGGDEQFF.

This clonotype came up many times. As an off-target read in a library built for alpha chains, this beta chain has a frequency of little significance. V usage is TRBV12-3 or TRBV12-4 and J usage is TRBJ2-5; D tentatively fits TRBD1 or TRBD2 (5 bases each). The CDR3 sequence is 14 residues long. V lost 3 bases, J lost 1 base, and 9 bases lay in between. In nucleotides, the CDR3 is TGTGCCAGCAGTTTTGGGGGTTTCCAAGAGACCCAGTACTTC. Protein sequence: CASSFGGFQETQYF.

This clonotype was recorded many times. With the library built for alpha chains, this beta chain is off target and its frequency is not meaningful. V usage is TRBV11-2 and J usage is TRBJ2-5, with D perhaps matching TRBD1 (6 bases). There are 13 residues in the CDR3. The V end was cut by 6 bases, the J end by 5 bases, with 13 bases between. Germline V gene sequence: CDR1 SGHAT, CDR2 FQNNGV. The DNA for the CDR3 is TGTGCCAGCAGGTACAGGGATAAGGAGACCCAGTACTTC. Translating it yields CASRYRDKETQYF. Combining the CDR3 with reference TRBV11-2 and TRBJ2-5 gives the whole variable domain EAGVAQSPRYKIIEKRQSVAFWCNPISGHATLYWYQQILGQGPKLLIQFQNNGVVDDSQLPKDRFSAERLKGVDSTLKIQPAKLEDSAVYLCASRYRDKETQYFGPGTRLLVL.

This clonotype was seen many times. This beta chain appears as a stray read in a library generated for alpha chains; its size is not informative. J is TRBJ2-5 and V is TRBV18; D possibly corresponds to TRBD2 (5 bases). V lost 4 bases and J 5 bases, leaving 17 bases between the germline ends. The length of the CDR3 is 15 residues. CDR1 is KGHSH, CDR2 LQKENI, per germline. The DNA for the CDR3 is TGTGCCAGCTCACTCGCCCCCGTCCCGGGGGAGACCCAGTACTTC. Translating it yields CASSLAPVPGETQYF.

Comment on this clonotype: This may stem from a read error, because a much larger clone lies one nucleotide away. The library was built for alpha chains, so this beta chain is an off-target read and its size means little. This chain uses TRBV29-1 with TRBJ1-1; D gene ambiguous. The CDR3 runs 10 residues. Germline loops: CDR1 SQVTM, CDR2 ANQGSEA. The CDR3 region has the DNA TGCAGCGTTCTGAACACTAAAGCTTTCTTT. Its translation: CSVLNTKAFF.

A remark on this clonotype: A library prepared for alpha chains yielded this beta chain as an off-target read; its size is of little meaning. J is TRBJ1-1 and V is TRBV11-1; 8 nucleotides line up with TRBD1. This CDR3 is built from 12 residues. V lost 5 bases to trimming and J lost 11 bases; unmatched junction nucleotides: 7. Germline V lookup: CDR1 SGHAT, CDR2 FQDESV (reference sequence). The CDR3 here is CASSDPGGNAFF. The CDR3 DNA reads as TGTGCCAGCAGCGACCCAGGGGGCAACGCTTTCTTT.

In its sample, this clonotype was seen many times. Little can be read into the size of this beta chain, an off-target read in a library designed for alpha chains. The chain joins TRBV11-2 to TRBJ2-3; 7 nucleotides align to TRBD2. From germline, CDR1 is SGHAT and CDR2 FQNNGV. Trimming cost V 1 base and J 1 base; bases outside gene matches: 5. This CDR3 is 16 amino acids long. CDR3 sequence reads: CASSLVPSGRTDTQYF. DNA of the CDR3: TGTGCCAGCAGCTTAGTGCCTAGCGGACGCACAGATACGCAGTATTTT.

To note about this clonotype: This beta chain is off target for a library built for alpha chains, so its abundance means little. The chain couples TRBV12-3 or TRBV12-4 to TRBJ1-1; 9 bases are a match to TRBD1. The CDR3 has 14 amino acids. Unmatched junction bases numbered 7, after V lost 6 bases and J lost 5 bases. The CDR3 DNA follows: TGTGCCAGCAGCCTACAGGGGGCGAGAACTGAAGCTTTCTTT. It specifies CASSLQGARTEAFF.

About this clonotype: This beta chain was picked up by a library intended for alpha chains and is off target, so its count carries little meaning. The rearrangement uses TRBV20-1 and TRBJ1-5; 8 positions match TRBD1. V lost 5 bases to trimming and J lost 11 bases; unmatched junction nucleotides: 17. There are 15 residues in the CDR3. The germline CDR1 and CDR2 sequences are DFQATT and SNEGSKA (reference sequence). In nucleotides, the CDR3 is TGCAGTGCTGCCCGACAGGGGAGTAGGGCGCGGGCCCAGCATTTT. This translates into CSAARQGSRARAQHF.

This clonotype was detected many times. Found in a library prepared for alpha chains, this beta chain is an off-target read, and its abundance has little meaning. This chain joins TRBV7-2 and TRBJ1-4, with unresolved D. In germline, CDR1 is SGHTA, CDR2 FQGNSA. Trimming took off 2 bases at V and 2 bases at J, with 6 bases between the two ends. The CDR3 covers 14 residues. The DNA of the CDR3 is TGTGCCAGCAGCTTATCGCGGACTAATGAAAAACTGTTTTTT. It translates to CASSLSRTNEKLFF. Complete variable domain (other parts from reference TRBV7-2 and TRBJ1-4): GAGVSQSPSNKVTEKGKDVELRCDPISGHTALYWYRQSLGQGLEFLIYFQGNSAPDKSGLPSDRFSAERTGGSVSTLTIQRTQQEDSAVYLCASSLSRTNEKLFFGSGTQLSVL.

This clonotype came up many times. The library was prepared for alpha chains; this beta chain is a stray read, so its frequency means little. The chain employs TRBV7-6 and TRBJ2-1, with a possible D match to TRBD2 (5 bases). Germline assignment: CDR1 SGHVS and CDR2 FNYEAQ. Trimming took 1 base from V and 9 from J, leaving 13 bases between them. The CDR3 is made up of 14 amino acids. The CDR3 region is CASSLDVGVSEQFF. CDR3 DNA sequence: TGTGCCAGCAGCTTAGATGTCGGGGTGAGTGAGCAGTTCTTC.

By share, this clonotype counts as medium-sized. This beta chain represents an off-target read in a library built for alpha chains; its size is of limited meaning. This chain links TRBV28 with TRBJ1-6; D unclear. CDR1 and CDR2 from the germline V gene are MDHEN and SYDVKM. The CDR3 sequence is 13 residues long. Trimming took 5 bases from V and 8 from J, leaving 10 bases between them. The CDR3 coding sequence is TGTGCCAGCAGTCCTAGGTGGGATTCACCCCTCCACTTT. Protein product: CASSPRWDSPLHF.

This clonotype was counted many times. This beta chain appears as a stray read in a library generated for alpha chains; its size is not informative. The V call is TRBV20-1, the J call TRBJ2-1; 9 nucleotides match TRBD2. In germline, CDR1 is DFQATT, CDR2 SNEGSKA (reference sequence). After removal of 0 bases from V and 9 bases from J, the junction contained 9 bases not matched to a gene. This CDR3 has 15 residues. CDR3 loop: CSARDGGGAKSEQFF. In nucleotides, the CDR3 is TGCAGTGCTAGAGACGGCGGGGGGGCCAAGAGTGAGCAGTTCTTC.

In its sample, this clonotype was seen many times. For a library built for alpha chains, this beta chain is a stray read; little rests on its size. V gene TRBV7-3 combines with J gene TRBJ2-3; D gene unclear. There are 14 residues in the CDR3. The V gene lost 2 bases and the J gene lost 0 bases, with 6 bases spanning the gap. Germline CDR1 reads SGHTA; CDR2 reads FQGTGA. CDR3 sequence reads: CASSLLTSTDTQYF. As DNA, the CDR3 is TGTGCCAGCAGCTTACTGACTAGCACAGATACGCAGTATTTT.

This clonotype was counted ten times or more. Within a library made for alpha chains, this beta chain is off target, and its count is uninformative. The V gene is TRBV27, the J gene TRBJ1-1; possibly TRBD1 for D (5 bases). Germline CDR1 MNHEY, CDR2 SMNVEV (reference sequence). Trimming cost V 0 bases and J 9 bases, with 11 bases left between them. There are 13 residues in the CDR3. CDR3 coding DNA: TGTGCCAGCAGTTTATCGCTATGGGACCAAGCTTTCTTT. As protein: CASSLSLWDQAFF.

This clonotype was seen repeatedly, ten times or more. This beta chain is a stray read from a library made for alpha chains; its abundance is not meaningful. The chain joins TRBV11-2 to TRBJ2-1; 11 bases align to TRBD2. The ends lost 5 bases at V and 6 bases at J; junction bases unmatched: 12. Looked up from germline, CDR1 is SGHAT and CDR2 is FQNNGV. This CDR3 spans 17 amino acids. DNA for the CDR3: TGTGCCAGCAGCCCCGGCATTAGCGGGGGGGCCGCCAATGAGCAGTTCTTC. Amino acids: CASSPGISGGAANEQFF.

This clonotype has ten or more counts. This beta chain turned up in a library designed for alpha chains; as an off-target read, its abundance says little. The chain is built from TRBV12-3 or TRBV12-4 and TRBJ2-7; weak D call: TRBD1 (5 bases). The V gene lost 1 base and the J gene lost 12 bases, with 16 bases spanning the gap. The CDR3 has 13 amino acids. Written as DNA, the CDR3 is TGTGCCAGCAGTTTAGGTCCCCAGGGCGAGATGTACTTC. It codes for CASSLGPQGEMYF.

This clonotype qualifies as medium-sized (0.01 to 0.1%). This beta chain lies outside the target of a library built for alpha chains; its clone size means little. This rearrangement joins TRBV6-5 to TRBJ2-4; 8 nucleotides match TRBD2. The junction had 13 bases not matched to a gene; V was cut back by 8 bases and J by 1 base. Germline lookup yields CDR1 MNHEY and CDR2 SVGAGI. The CDR3 extends over 17 amino acids. In DNA form, the CDR3 reads TGTGCCAGCCCACCCCCCGGGGGGGGCTGGGCCAAAAACATTCAGTACTTC. Translated, it gives CASPPPGGGWAKNIQYF.

The table lists this clonotype with many counts. Because the library targeted alpha chains, this beta chain is an off-target read whose size means little. V usage is TRBV29-1 and J usage is TRBJ2-1; D not certain. Trimming cost V 7 bases and J 5 bases, with 6 bases left between them. CDR3 length: 10 residues. The germline gives CDR1 SQVTM, CDR2 ANQGSEA. DNA of the CDR3: TGCAGCGCCTTGGACAATGAGCAGTTCTTC. Its translation: CSALDNEQFF.

In its sample, this clonotype was seen many times. Because the library targeted alpha chains, this beta chain is an off-target read whose size means little. V and J are TRBV6-5 and TRBJ1-5, with TRBD1 matching 8 bases. The ends lost 5 bases at V and 4 bases at J; junction bases unmatched: 7. Germline V gene data show CDR1 as MNHEY and CDR2 as SVGAGI. The CDR3 is 15 residues long. As DNA, the CDR3 is TGTGCCAGCAGTCGGACAGGGATGGGAAATCAGCCCCAGCATTTT. Its translation: CASSRTGMGNQPQHF.

This clonotype has at least ten counts. Since it is a stray read in a library aimed at alpha chains, this beta chain has a size that is not meaningful. This chain links TRBV6-5 with TRBJ2-3; either TRBD1 or TRBD2 may fit D (6 bases each). Per the germline V gene, CDR1 is MNHEY and CDR2 is SVGAGI. This CDR3 has 15 residues. The V and J ends lost 5 bases and 2 bases respectively, with 14 bases between them. The CDR3 sequence: CASSIFRGLTDTQYF. The CDR3 bases are TGTGCCAGCAGTATCTTCCGGGGGCTCACAGATACGCAGTATTTT.

This clonotype appeared many times. A library made for alpha chains picked up this beta chain off target, so its size means little. V gene TRBV6-2 or TRBV6-3 combines with J gene TRBJ2-5; possibly TRBD1 for D (5 bases). Germline CDR1 and CDR2: MNHEY and SVGEGT. Trimming shortened V by 6 bases and J by 4 bases, and 12 bases separated the two germline ends. The CDR3 is 13 amino acids. Written as DNA, the CDR3 is TGTGCCAGCAGGCCCACTGGGGCAGAGACCCAGTACTTC. Encoded protein: CASRPTGAETQYF.

This clonotype was seen at least ten times. This beta chain came through as a stray read in a library set up for alpha chains, and its size says little. The chain uses TRBV4-1 and TRBJ2-7, with unresolved D. CDR1 is MGHRA and CDR2 is YSYEKL in the germline V gene. Trimming stripped 2 bases from V and 2 bases from J, with 10 bases between. This CDR3 is 14 amino acids long. The CDR3 coding sequence is TGCGCCAGCAGCCAAAGAGACATGACCTACGAGCAGTACTTC. As protein: CASSQRDMTYEQYF.

Remarks on this clonotype: This beta chain lies outside the target of a library built for alpha chains; its clone size means little. The chain is built from TRBV4-2 and TRBJ1-4; tentative D call: TRBD1 (5 bases). Germline V gives CDR1 LGHNA, CDR2 YNFKEQ. This CDR3 is built from 15 residues. V lost 8 bases to trimming and J lost 7 bases, with 20 bases between them. The CDR3 nucleotides read TGTGCCAGCGGCAGGGCGGTCGGGGGGGGTGAAAAACTGTTTTTT. This sequence encodes CASGRAVGGGEKLFF.

This clonotype appeared many times. A junction end diverges from the germline sequence, so it may reflect a read error. As an off-target read in a library built for alpha chains, this beta chain has a frequency of little significance. This sequence joins TRBV7-8 and TRBJ2-3, with D perhaps matching TRBD1 (6 bases). Germline assignment: CDR1 SGHVS and CDR2 FQNEAQ. The CDR3 is 15 residues long. CDR3 DNA sequence: TGTGCCAGCAGCTTAGGAGGGGGTGACACAAATACGCAGTATTTT. It is translated as CASSLGGGDTNTQYF. Filled out from reference TRBV7-8 and TRBJ2-3, the complete variable domain reads GAGVSQSPRYKVAKRGQDVALRCDPISGHVSLFWYQQALGQGPEFLTYFQNEAQLDKSGLPSDRFFAERPEGSVSTLKIQRTQQEDSAVYLCASSLGGGDTNTQYFGPGTRLTVL.